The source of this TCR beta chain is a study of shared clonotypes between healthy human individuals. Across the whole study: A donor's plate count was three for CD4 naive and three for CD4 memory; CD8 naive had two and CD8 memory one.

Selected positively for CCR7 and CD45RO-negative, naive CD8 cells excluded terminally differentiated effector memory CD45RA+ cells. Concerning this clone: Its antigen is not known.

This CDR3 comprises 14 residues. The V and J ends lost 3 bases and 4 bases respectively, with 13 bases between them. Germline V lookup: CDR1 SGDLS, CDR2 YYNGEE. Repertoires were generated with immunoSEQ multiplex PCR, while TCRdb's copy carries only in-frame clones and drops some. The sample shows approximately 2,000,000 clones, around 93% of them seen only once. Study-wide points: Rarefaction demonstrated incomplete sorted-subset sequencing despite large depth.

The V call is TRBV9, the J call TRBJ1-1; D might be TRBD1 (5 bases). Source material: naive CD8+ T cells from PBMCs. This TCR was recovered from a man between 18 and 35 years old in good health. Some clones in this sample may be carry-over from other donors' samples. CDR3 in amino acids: CASSAFGGGTEAFF. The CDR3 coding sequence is TGTGCCAGCAGCGCCTTCGGGGGAGGCACTGAAGCTTTCTTT.